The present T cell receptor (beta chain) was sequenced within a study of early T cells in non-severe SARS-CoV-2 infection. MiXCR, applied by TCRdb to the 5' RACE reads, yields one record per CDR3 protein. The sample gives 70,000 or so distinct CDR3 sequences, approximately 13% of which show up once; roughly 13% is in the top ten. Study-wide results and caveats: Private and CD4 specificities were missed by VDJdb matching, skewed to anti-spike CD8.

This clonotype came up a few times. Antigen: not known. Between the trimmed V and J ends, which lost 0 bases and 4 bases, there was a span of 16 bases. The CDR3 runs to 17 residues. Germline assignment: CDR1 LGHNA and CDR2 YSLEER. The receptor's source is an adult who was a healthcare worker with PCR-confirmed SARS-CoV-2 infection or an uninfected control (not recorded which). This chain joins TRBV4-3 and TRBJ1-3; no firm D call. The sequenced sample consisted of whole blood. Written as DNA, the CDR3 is TGCGCCAGCAGCCAAGATTGGAGCCAAAACCACGGAAACACCATATATTTT. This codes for CASSQDWSQNHGNTIYF.